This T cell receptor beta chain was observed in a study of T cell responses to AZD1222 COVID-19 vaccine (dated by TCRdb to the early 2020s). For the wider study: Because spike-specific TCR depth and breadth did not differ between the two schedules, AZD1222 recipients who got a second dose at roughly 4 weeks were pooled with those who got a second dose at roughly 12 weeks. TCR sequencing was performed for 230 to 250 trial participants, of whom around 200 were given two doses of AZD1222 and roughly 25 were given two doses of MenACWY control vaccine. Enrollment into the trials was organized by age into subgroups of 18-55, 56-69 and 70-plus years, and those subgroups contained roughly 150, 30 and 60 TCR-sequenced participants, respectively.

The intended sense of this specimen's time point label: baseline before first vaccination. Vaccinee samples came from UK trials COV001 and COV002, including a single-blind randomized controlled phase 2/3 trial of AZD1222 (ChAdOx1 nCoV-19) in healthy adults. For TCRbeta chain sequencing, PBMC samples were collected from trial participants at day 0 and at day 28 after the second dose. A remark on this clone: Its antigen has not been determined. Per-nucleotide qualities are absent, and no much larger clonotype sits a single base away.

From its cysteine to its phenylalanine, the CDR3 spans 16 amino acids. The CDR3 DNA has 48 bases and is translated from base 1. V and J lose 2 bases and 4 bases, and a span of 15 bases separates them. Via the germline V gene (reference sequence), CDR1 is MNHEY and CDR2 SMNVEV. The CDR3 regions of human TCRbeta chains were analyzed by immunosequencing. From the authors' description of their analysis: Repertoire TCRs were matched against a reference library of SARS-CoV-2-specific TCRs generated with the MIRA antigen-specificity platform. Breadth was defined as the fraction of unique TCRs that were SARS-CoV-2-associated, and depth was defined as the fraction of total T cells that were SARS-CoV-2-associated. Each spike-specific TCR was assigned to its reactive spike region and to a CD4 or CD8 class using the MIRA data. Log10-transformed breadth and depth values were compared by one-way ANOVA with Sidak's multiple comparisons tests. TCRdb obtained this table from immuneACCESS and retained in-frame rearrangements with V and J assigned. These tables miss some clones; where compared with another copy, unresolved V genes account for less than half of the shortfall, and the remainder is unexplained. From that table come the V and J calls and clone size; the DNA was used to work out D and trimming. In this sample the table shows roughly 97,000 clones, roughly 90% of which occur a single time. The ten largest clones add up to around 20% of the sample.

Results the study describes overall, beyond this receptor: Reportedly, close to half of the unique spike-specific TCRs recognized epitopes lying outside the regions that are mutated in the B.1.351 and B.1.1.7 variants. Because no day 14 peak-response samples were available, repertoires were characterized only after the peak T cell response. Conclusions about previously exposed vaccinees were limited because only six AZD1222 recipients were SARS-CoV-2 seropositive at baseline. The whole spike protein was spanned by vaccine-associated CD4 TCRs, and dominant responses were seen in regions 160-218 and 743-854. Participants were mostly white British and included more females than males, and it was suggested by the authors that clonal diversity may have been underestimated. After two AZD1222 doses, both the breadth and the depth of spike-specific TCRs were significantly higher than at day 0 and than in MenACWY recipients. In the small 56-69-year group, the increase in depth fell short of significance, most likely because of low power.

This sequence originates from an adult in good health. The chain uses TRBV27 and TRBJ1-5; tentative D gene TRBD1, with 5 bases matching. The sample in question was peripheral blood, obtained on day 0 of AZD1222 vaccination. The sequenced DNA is TGTGCCAGCAGTTTAGTGGGGGATAGGGAGAATCAGCCCCAGCATTTT. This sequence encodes CASSLVGDRENQPQHF.